These 14 T cell receptor beta chains share one sample of origin, sequenced in a study of shared clonotypes between healthy human individuals. Assay used: immunoSEQ multiplex PCR; TCRdb lists only in-frame clones, some missing. The repertoire consists of some 500,000 clones, with around 80% occurring once and the leading ten covering around 12%. The specimen was PBMCs. The receptors derive from a woman aged 40-49 years in good health. Some clones in this sample may be carry-over from other donors' samples.

The genes are TRBV30 and TRBJ2-5; D unresolved. The CDR3 spans 11 residues. The germline CDR1 and CDR2 sequences are GTSNPN and SVGIG (reference sequence). V was pared by 1 base and J by 2 bases, with 2 bases between. The CDR3 nucleotides are TGTGCCTGGAGTGAACAAGAGACCCAGTACTTC. This sequence encodes CAWSEQETQYF.

There are a few counts of this clone. The rearrangement joins TRBV9 to TRBJ2-3, with TRBD2 matching over 8 bases. The V segment lost 3 bases and the J segment 2 bases; nucleotides outside the gene matches: 2. The germline gives CDR1 SGDLS, CDR2 YYNGEE. This CDR3 has 14 amino acids. The CDR3 region has the DNA TGTGCCAGCAGCGGACTAGCGCCCACAGATACGCAGTATTTT. This codes for CASSGLAPTDTQYF.

This chain joins TRBV10-3 and TRBJ2-5, with 11 positions matching TRBD2. The CDR3 sequence is 16 residues long. Germline-derived CDR1 and CDR2 are ENHRY and SYGVKD. With 7 bases clipped from V and 2 bases from J, the junction kept 9 bases outside the gene matches. The CDR3 protein is CAITLLAGDLQETQYF. The DNA of the CDR3 is TGTGCCATCACCCTACTAGCGGGGGACTTACAAGAGACCCAGTACTTC.

V gene TRBV4-1 combines with J gene TRBJ1-1; TRBD1 matches 7 bases. Trimming at V came to 4 bases and at J to 1 base, leaving 3 bases not matched to a gene. From germline, CDR1 is MGHRA and CDR2 YSYEKL. This CDR3 is 14 amino acids long. CDR3 protein: CASSPAGGNTEAFF. The DNA for the CDR3 is TGCGCCAGCAGCCCCGCAGGGGGGAACACTGAAGCTTTCTTT.

CDR3 protein: CASTLGGRAYNEQFF. CDR3 DNA sequence: TGTGCCAGCACCCTAGGGGGGCGGGCCTACAATGAGCAGTTCTTC. The chain carries TRBV28 and TRBJ2-1; the D gene could be TRBD1 or TRBD2 (6 bases each). The CDR3 has 15 amino acids. V was pared by 7 bases and J by 2 bases, with 15 bases between. Germline values: CDR1 MDHEN, CDR2 SYDVKM.

V gene TRBV15 combines with J gene TRBJ1-5; 7 bases agree with TRBD1. CDR3 length: 15 residues. The germline CDR1 and CDR2 sequences are LNHNV and YYDKDF (reference sequence). Trimming at V came to 0 bases and at J to 6 bases, leaving 5 bases not matched to a gene. Here the CDR3 DNA reads TGTGCCACCAGCAGAGATCAAGGGGGCGGTCAGCCCCAGCATTTT. Translation: CATSRDQGGGQPQHF.

Only one count was recorded for this clone. The V and J genes are TRBV7-8 and TRBJ2-2, with TRBD2 identical over 11 bases. Per germline, CDR1 SGHVS and CDR2 FQNEAQ. This CDR3 is built from 17 residues. Trimming cost V 2 bases and J 4 bases; bases outside gene matches: 6. The CDR3 bases are TGTGCCAGCAGCTTATTTGGACTAGCGGGCTTCACCGGGGAGCTGTTTTTT. Amino acids: CASSLFGLAGFTGELFF.

This chain's CDR3 is CASRLGQGVETQYF. DNA of the CDR3: TGTGCCAGCAGACTAGGACAGGGGGTAGAGACCCAGTACTTC. V is TRBV6-5 and J is TRBJ2-5; 10 nucleotides line up with TRBD1. CDR3 length equals 14 residues. Germline V gene data show CDR1 as MNHEY and CDR2 as SVGAGI. The J segment lost 4 bases and the V segment lost 6 bases, leaving 5 bases of the junction unmatched.

The CDR3 DNA sequence: TGTGCCAGCAGCCCCTCGGGCGGGAGAAGGAACAATGAGCAGTTCTTC. It specifies CASSPSGGRRNNEQFF. V gene TRBV5-4 combines with J gene TRBJ2-1, with TRBD2 matching 7 bases. CDR3 size: 16 residues. Germline trimming cut 4 bases from V and 5 bases from J; bases unmatched to any gene: 12. Germline values: CDR1 SGHNT, CDR2 YYREEE (reference sequence). Looking up the rest from reference TRBV5-4 and TRBJ2-1 gives the full variable domain: ETGVTQSPTHLIKTRGQQVTLRCSSQSGHNTVSWYQQALGQGPQFIFQYYREEENGRGNFPPRFSGLQFPNYSSELNVNALELDDSALYLCASSPSGGRRNNEQFFGPGTRLTVL.

The V call is TRBV7-2, the J call TRBJ1-1, with a possible D match to TRBD1 (5 bases). V was pared by 5 bases and J by 2 bases, with 9 bases between. This CDR3 is built from 13 residues. Per germline, CDR1 SGHTA and CDR2 FQGNSA. The CDR3 DNA reads as TGTGCCAGCAGCCAACAGGTTAACACTGAAGCTTTCTTT. It codes for CASSQQVNTEAFF.

The chain carries TRBV7-8 and TRBJ2-7; D gene unclear. Deletions cut 5 bases from V and 1 base from J, with 18 bases between. CDR1 is SGHVS, CDR2 FQNEAQ, per germline. The CDR3 is 16 amino acids. The CDR3 region has the DNA TGTGCCAGCAGCCCCGATCGGGCCAGCAGATCCTACGAGCAGTACTTC. Translation: CASSPDRASRSYEQYF.

The genes are TRBV28 and TRBJ2-7; possible D gene TRBD2, 6 bases. This CDR3 comprises 16 residues. In germline, CDR1 is MDHEN, CDR2 SYDVKM. The germline V and J ends were trimmed by 7 bases and 1 base, with 20 bases remaining between them. The CDR3 DNA is TGTGCCAGCAAACCCCCTTGGTGGCGGGAATCCTACGAGCAGTACTTC. This translates into CASKPPWWRESYEQYF.

This chain connects TRBV9 to TRBJ2-1; perhaps TRBD2 as D (5 bases). The CDR3 length is 13 residues. Germline assignment: CDR1 SGDLS and CDR2 YYNGEE. Deletions cut 0 bases from V and 9 bases from J, with 10 bases between. CDR3 residues: CASSVVKEGEQFF. Here the CDR3 DNA reads TGTGCCAGCAGCGTAGTTAAAGAGGGTGAGCAGTTCTTC.

This chain connects TRBV6-5 to TRBJ2-6; no clear D gene. The V gene lost 4 bases and the J gene lost 0 bases, with 10 bases spanning the gap. The CDR3 runs to 16 residues. CDR1 MNHEY and CDR2 SVGAGI come from the germline V gene. For the CDR3, the DNA is TGTGCCAGCAGTTCCAGACGGAGCTCTGGGGCCAACGTCCTGACTTTC. It codes for CASSSRRSSGANVLTF.